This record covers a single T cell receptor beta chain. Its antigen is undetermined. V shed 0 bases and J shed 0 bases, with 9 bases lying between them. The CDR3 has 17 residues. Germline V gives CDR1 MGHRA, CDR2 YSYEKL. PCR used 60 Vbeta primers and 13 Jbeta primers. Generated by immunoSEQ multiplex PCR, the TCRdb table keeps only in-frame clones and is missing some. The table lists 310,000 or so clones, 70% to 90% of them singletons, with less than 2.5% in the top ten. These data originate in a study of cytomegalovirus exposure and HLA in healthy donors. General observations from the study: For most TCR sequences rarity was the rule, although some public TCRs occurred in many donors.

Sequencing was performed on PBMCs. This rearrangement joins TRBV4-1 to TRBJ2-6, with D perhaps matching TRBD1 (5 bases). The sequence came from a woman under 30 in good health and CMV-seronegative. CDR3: CASSQDQGTSGANVLTF. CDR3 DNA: TGCGCCAGCAGCCAAGATCAGGGTACCTCTGGGGCCAACGTCCTGACTTTC.